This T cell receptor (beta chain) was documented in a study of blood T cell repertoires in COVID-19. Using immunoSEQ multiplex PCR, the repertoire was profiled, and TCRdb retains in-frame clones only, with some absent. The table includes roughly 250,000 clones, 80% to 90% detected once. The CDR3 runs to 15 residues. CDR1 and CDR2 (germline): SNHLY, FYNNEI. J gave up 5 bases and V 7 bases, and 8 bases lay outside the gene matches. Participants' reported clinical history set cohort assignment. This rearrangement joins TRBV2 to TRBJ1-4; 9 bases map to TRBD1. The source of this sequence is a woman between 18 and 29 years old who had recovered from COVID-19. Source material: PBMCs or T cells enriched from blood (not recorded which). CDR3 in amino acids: CASKPNRGLNEKLFF. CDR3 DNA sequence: TGTGCCAGCAAACCTAACAGGGGGCTAAATGAAAAACTGTTTTTT.